The 8 T cell receptor beta chains below were found in one sample sequenced in a study of blood T cell repertoires in COVID-19. The method was immunoSEQ multiplex PCR; TCRdb's version includes in-frame clones alone and lacks a portion of them. The table records roughly 80,000 clones, about four fifths of them present only once. Material for sequencing was peripheral blood. These receptors came from a man aged 50 to 59 with acute or convalescent COVID-19.

This rearrangement joins TRBV18 to TRBJ2-7; 10 bases are a match to TRBD1. This CDR3 is built from 13 residues. The germline CDR1 and CDR2 sequences are KGHSH and LQKENI. J lost 11 bases, V lost 0 bases, and 4 bases had no gene match. The CDR3: CASSPPGQGIKYF. The CDR3 DNA reads TGTGCCAGCTCACCACCGGGACAGGGGATTAAGTACTTC.

This clone came up once. The chain joins TRBV7-8 to TRBJ1-5; weak D call: TRBD1 (6 bases). Deletions cut 5 bases from V and 4 bases from J, with 15 bases between. The CDR3 is made up of 15 amino acids. In germline, CDR1 is SGHVS, CDR2 FQNEAQ. As DNA, the CDR3 is TGTGCCAGCAGCGGCAAGGGGGGGGAGAATCAGCCCCAGCATTTT. Protein: CASSGKGGENQPQHF.

This chain joins TRBV7-9 and TRBJ2-3; D possibly corresponds to TRBD1 (6 bases). The CDR3 is 16 amino acids. Germline lookup yields CDR1 SEHNR and CDR2 FQNEAQ (reference sequence). Trimming left V 2 bases short and J 3 bases short, with 15 bases between. The CDR3 sequence is CASSLPLQGWTDTQYF. For the CDR3, the DNA is TGTGCCAGCAGCTTACCTCTACAGGGTTGGACAGATACGCAGTATTTT.

This clone was detected only once. The chain has TRBV28 and TRBJ2-7; 7 bases map to TRBD1. The J segment lost 1 base and the V segment lost 4 bases, leaving 13 bases of the junction unmatched. CDR3 size: 17 residues. Per the germline V gene, CDR1 is MDHEN and CDR2 is SYDVKM. The CDR3 loop is CASSSRRGDRGSYEQYF. Written as DNA, the CDR3 is TGTGCCAGCAGTTCCCGTAGAGGGGACAGAGGATCCTACGAGCAGTACTTC.

The genes are TRBV4-3 and TRBJ2-1, with TRBD2 matching 12 bases. The CDR3 is 17 amino acids. Trimming took 0 bases from V and 8 from J; bases not matched to a gene: 8. Germline CDR1 reads LGHNA; CDR2 reads YSLEER. DNA for the CDR3: TGCGCCAGCAGCCAAGAGCTAGCGGGAGGGCCAGTTGATGAGCAGTTCTTC. It yields the protein CASSQELAGGPVDEQFF.

The genes are TRBV6-4 and TRBJ1-2, with a weak D call TRBD1 (6 bases). The CDR3 covers 14 residues. The V gene's germline CDR1 is MRHNA and CDR2 SNTAGT. V was clipped by 4 bases and J by 8 bases, with 17 bases between them. The CDR3 DNA follows: TGTGCCAGCAGTGGAGGACAGTCCCGCTGGGGCTACACCTTC. This translates into CASSGGQSRWGYTF.

The chain employs TRBV6-2 or TRBV6-3 and TRBJ2-3; 8 bases agree with TRBD2. The CDR3 has 16 residues. Germline V gives CDR1 MNHEY, CDR2 SVGEGT. Trimming cost V 3 bases and J 4 bases; bases outside gene matches: 9. The CDR3 reads CASSYALVAGPDTQYF. CDR3 coding DNA: TGTGCCAGCAGTTATGCTTTGGTAGCGGGACCAGATACGCAGTATTTT.

V is TRBV7-2 and J is TRBJ1-6; tentative D call: TRBD1 (5 bases). In germline, CDR1 is SGHTA, CDR2 FQGNSA. This CDR3 is built from 17 residues. V gave up 2 bases and J gave up 3 bases, with 14 bases separating them. The CDR3 is CASSLRIGAFYNSPLHF. The CDR3 bases are TGTGCCAGCAGCTTAAGGATTGGGGCTTTCTATAATTCACCCCTCCACTTT. Using reference TRBV7-2 and TRBJ1-6 for the parts outside the CDR3, the full variable domain is GAGVSQSPSNKVTEKGKDVELRCDPISGHTALYWYRQSLGQGLEFLIYFQGNSAPDKSGLPSDRFSAERTGGSVSTLTIQRTQQEDSAVYLCASSLRIGAFYNSPLHFGNGTRLTVT.